The 11 T cell receptor beta chains below all came from one sample that was sequenced in a study of T cells in Graves' hyperthyroidism and ophthalmopathy. TCR beta CDR3 regions were amplified from RNA. HTBI primers were the set used in a first-round RT-PCR of the TCR CDR3. TCRdb passed the multiplex PCR reads through MiXCR, listing each CDR3 protein once. The sample consists of 550,000 to 700,000 distinct CDR3 sequences, around 45% of them appearing once. Specimen: peripheral blood or thyroid tissue (not recorded which). The receptors derive from an adult woman with Graves' disease, either hyperthyroidism or ophthalmopathy (not recorded which).

The rearrangement links TRBV5-1 to TRBJ2-7; TRBD1 agrees at 8 bases. CDR1 is SGHRS and CDR2 is YFSETQ in the germline V gene. The junction had 3 bases not matched to a gene; V was cut back by 0 bases and J by 4 bases. The CDR3 spans 14 residues. This chain's CDR3 is CASSLARGRYEQYF. In nucleotides, the CDR3 is TGCGCCAGCAGCTTGGCCAGGGGGCGGTACGAGCAGTACTTC.

This CDR3 is CASSKTSGLETQYF. The CDR3 DNA is TGTGCCAGCAGTAAGACTAGCGGGTTGGAGACCCAGTACTTC. The V gene is TRBV7-9, the J gene TRBJ2-5; 10 bases fit TRBD2. Trimming took 6 bases from V and 5 from J; bases not matched to a gene: 6. This CDR3 is built from 14 residues. Germline V gene lookup returns CDR1 SEHNR and CDR2 FQNEAQ (reference sequence). The full variable domain, completed using reference TRBV7-9 and TRBJ2-5, is DTGVSQNPRHKITKRGQNVTFRCDPISEHNRLYWYRQTLGQGPEFLTYFQNEAQLEKSRLLSDRFSAERPKGSFSTLEIQRTEQGDSAMYLCASSKTSGLETQYFGPGTRLLVL.

This clonotype was picked up many times. This chain links TRBV5-1 with TRBJ1-4; D is unresolved. Germline CDR1 SGHRS, CDR2 YFSETQ. Deletions cut 1 base from V and 8 bases from J, with 15 bases between. CDR3 length: 15 residues. The CDR3 is CASSLTGLFGEKLFF. The CDR3 region has the DNA TGCGCCAGCAGCTTGACCGGCCTCTTTGGGGAAAAACTGTTTTTT.

The rearrangement links TRBV2 to TRBJ1-5, with D hard to call. CDR3 length equals 14 residues. V lost 8 bases to trimming and J lost 0 bases, with 11 bases between them. CDR1 SNHLY and CDR2 FYNNEI come from the germline V gene. The DNA for the CDR3 is TGTGCCAGCCGAAACGCCTATAGCAATCAGCCCCAGCATTTT. Protein: CASRNAYSNQPQHF.

The rearrangement links TRBV12-3 or TRBV12-4 to TRBJ2-7; 10 bases match TRBD1. The CDR3 extends over 13 amino acids. Trimming removed 5 bases from V and 6 bases from J; junction bases left unmatched: 4. The CDR3 DNA sequence: TGTGCCAGCAGTCACGGGACAGGGGCCGAGCAGTACTTC. It is translated as CASSHGTGAEQYF.

Concerning this clonotype itself: Just one base apart from a much larger clone, this may be a read error. V is TRBV6-1 and J is TRBJ1-1; D uncertain. This CDR3 has 13 amino acids. Germline lookup yields CDR1 MNHNS and CDR2 SASEGT. Trimming removed 5 bases from V and 3 bases from J, with 10 bases in between. The CDR3 loop reads CASSSEVYTEAFF. The CDR3 DNA reads TGTGCCAGCAGTTCGGAGGTTTACACTGAAGCTTTCTTT.

This clonotype came up many times. The chain combines TRBV2 with TRBJ2-7; 10 bases fit TRBD2. J was trimmed by 5 bases and V by 6 bases; bases with no gene match: 10. CDR1 and CDR2 from the germline V gene are SNHLY and FYNNEI. The CDR3 covers 15 residues. The CDR3 is CASRVLASGSHEQYF. The DNA for the CDR3 is TGTGCCAGCAGGGTTCTGGCTAGCGGGAGCCACGAGCAGTACTTC. Using reference TRBV2 and TRBJ2-7 for the parts outside the CDR3, the full variable domain is EPEVTQTPSHQVTQMGQEVILRCVPISNHLYFYWYRQILGQKVEFLVSFYNNEISEKSEIFDDQFSVERPDGSNFTLKIRSTKLEDSAMYFCASRVLASGSHEQYFGPGTRLTVT.

The chain recombines TRBV6-5 with TRBJ1-2; D possibly corresponds to TRBD1 (5 bases). The CDR3 runs 14 residues. Germline-derived CDR1 and CDR2 are MNHEY and SVGAGI. V lost 5 bases, J lost 8 bases, and 18 bases lay in between. In nucleotides, the CDR3 is TGTGCCAGCAGTGAACAACAGGATAGTGGAGGCTACACCTTC. Its translation: CASSEQQDSGGYTF.

In the case of this clonotype: At one boundary the junction diverges from the germline segment, which might be a read error. The CDR3 nucleotides read TGCAGTGCTAGAGATTTCCTCCCTAGCGGATCTCGCCAAAAGACCCAGTACTTC. Its protein is CSARDFLPSGSRQKTQYF. The chain carries TRBV20-1 and TRBJ2-5; 7 nucleotides agree with TRBD2. The CDR3 extends over 18 amino acids. Per germline, CDR1 DFQATT and CDR2 SNEGSKA (reference sequence).

This clonotype was observed many times. The J gene is TRBJ1-1, the V gene TRBV9; D unresolved. Germline-derived CDR1 and CDR2 are SGDLS and YYNGEE. Trimming took off 0 bases at V and 3 bases at J, with 9 bases between the two ends. This CDR3 has 14 residues. Here the CDR3 reads CASSVEQLHTEAFF. Here the CDR3 DNA reads TGTGCCAGCAGCGTAGAACAGCTTCACACTGAAGCTTTCTTT.

This clonotype was recorded once. This chain joins TRBV15 and TRBJ1-4; tentative D call: TRBD1 (6 bases). Looked up from germline, CDR1 is LNHNV and CDR2 is YYDKDF (reference sequence). The length of the CDR3 is 15 residues. Trimming pared 5 bases from V and 2 bases from J, leaving 12 bases between. The CDR3 reads CATSVGTLTNEKLFF. The CDR3 nucleotides read TGTGCCACCAGCGTTGGGACACTTACTAATGAAAAACTGTTTTTT.